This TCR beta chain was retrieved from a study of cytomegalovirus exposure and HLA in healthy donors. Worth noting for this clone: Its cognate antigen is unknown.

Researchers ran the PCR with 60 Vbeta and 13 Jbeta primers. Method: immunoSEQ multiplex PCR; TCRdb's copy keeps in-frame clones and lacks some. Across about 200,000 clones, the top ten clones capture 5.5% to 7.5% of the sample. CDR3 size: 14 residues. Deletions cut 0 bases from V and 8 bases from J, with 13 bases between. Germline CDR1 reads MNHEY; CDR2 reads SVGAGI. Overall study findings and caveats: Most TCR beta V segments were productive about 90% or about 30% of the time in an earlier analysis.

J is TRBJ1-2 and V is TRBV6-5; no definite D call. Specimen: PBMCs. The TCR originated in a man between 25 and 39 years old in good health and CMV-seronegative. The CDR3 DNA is TGTGCCAGCAGTTACTCGAACCGGAGGCTAGGCTACACCTTC. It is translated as CASSYSNRRLGYTF.